The rows below give T cell receptor delta chains drawn from one sample of a study of γδ T cells in repeated Plasmodium falciparum infection. TCRdb reprocessed the multiplex PCR reads through CATT. The sample consists of 90,000 to 95,000 delta-chain clones, approximately 1% of them appearing once. Input material: gamma-delta T cells from blood. The receptors shown here come from a pool of human donors (malaria-infected and uninfected, not separated). Each CDR3 is given with its conserved first and last residue. D genes are given only for firm matches.

d_gene	v_gene	j_gene	CDR3aa
.	TRDV2	TRDJ1	CACDLIMRADKLIF
.	TRDV2	TRDJ1	CACDTVRGVKSLIF
TRDD2	TRDV1	TRDJ1	CALGELFLQSMGSRNGDKLIF
.	TRDV2	TRDJ1	CACDLLGIDTDKLIF
TRDD3	TRDV2	TRDJ3	CACDAVRGGYARDLSWDTRQMFF
.	TRDV2	TRDJ3	CACDAVWAYEQLNRDTRQMFF
TRDD3	TRDV2	TRDJ1	CACVGLSGGYTDKLIF
.	TRDV2	TRDJ3	CACDAMGPKAWDTRQMFF
TRDD3	TRDV1	TRDJ1	CALGDLWPSSTYTGGFADKLIF
TRDD3	TRDV1	TRDJ1	CALGELGGITHLMYTDKLIF
.	TRDV1	TRDJ1	CALGGWRQLVYTDKLIF
.	TRDV1	TRDJ1	CALGDRLPSQGVYTDKLIF
.	TRDV1	TRDJ1	CALGEHPRRVLYNRYTDKLIF
.	TRDV1	TRDJ1	CALGEPSVHVHKLIF
.	TRDV2	TRDJ1	CACDNMKPGDQYTDKLIF
.	TRDV2	TRDJ1	CACDRAYAPSTDKLIF
TRDD3	TRDV1	TRDJ1	CALGVPIPGRGMRSDKLIF
.	TRDV1	TRDJ1	CALGEGLRRYRGRSTDKLIF
.	TRDV2	TRDJ1	CACDKILPLTRGDKLIF
TRDD3	TRDV2	TRDJ1	CACDTRRGDKRRYTDKLIF
.	TRDV2	TRDJ3	CASYWVSSWDTRQMFF
TRDD3	TRDV1	TRDJ1	CALGDYLPPAWGMFTDKLIF
.	TRDV1	TRDJ3	CALGELPHSYLGILRSSWDTQQMFF
TRDD3	TRDV2	TRDJ1	CACDTVPPGGYGADKLIF
TRDD3	TRDV1	TRDJ1	CALLFLRWTGGYSTDKLIF
TRDD2	TRDV1	TRDJ1	CALGNHFLPNRAPDHKLIF
TRDD3	TRDV2	TRDJ1	CACDRKRPGKTGGSEADKLIF
.	TRDV1	TRDJ3	CALGERVRGYWEIPNRVSWDTRQMFF
TRDD3	TRDV2	TRDJ1	CACDPVWGTALAKLIF
TRDD3	TRDV2	TRDJ2	CACDTVLGGTALTAQLFF
.	TRDV1	TRDJ1	CALGDNSNSWIRDKLIF
.	TRDV2	TRDJ1	CACETLKHQLPPQDTTDRLIF
TRDD3	TRDV1	TRDJ1	CALEAPPSHTGGRQLYTDKLIF
.	TRDV1	TRDJ1	CALGEPPHPKWLGSKSGGDKLIF
TRDD3	TRDV1	TRDJ1	CALVPASLPLKRVGGSPGLIF
TRDD3	TRDV1	TRDJ1	CALGEPSWCTGGYCADKLIF
TRDD3	TRDV1	TRDJ1	CALGTTVKNWGFSYTDKLIF
TRDD3	TRDV2	TRDJ1	CACDPLGDTPSSYTDKLIF
TRDD3	TRDV2	TRDJ1	CACDRLGDMYTDKLIF
TRDD3	TRDV2	TRDJ1	CACDSLGEYTKLIF
TRDD3	TRDV2	TRDJ1	CACDPLGDLDTDKLIF
TRDD3	TRDV1	TRDJ1	CALGESPLGDIGKLIF